These T cell receptor beta chains were read from a single sample in a study of blood T cell repertoires in COVID-19. Libraries were prepared by immunoSEQ multiplex PCR; TCRdb keeps only in-frame clonotypes and omits some of them. This sample has roughly 95,000 clones, with approximately 80% found just once. Material for sequencing was peripheral blood. The receptors here all came from a human donor in a cohort sampled during active COVID-19. CDR3s include the opening cysteine and the closing phenylalanine or tryptophan. D genes are given only for firm matches. Clone size, where shown, is once, few, many, or a class for clones that have expanded.

j_call clone_size d_call v_call cdr3_nt cdr3_aa
TRBJ1-2 - TRBD1 TRBV6-2/TRBV6-3 TGTGCCAGCAGCTCTGGACAGGTCCGAGGCTACACCTTC CASSSGQVRGYTF
TRBJ1-3 - - TRBV7-8 TGTGCCAGCAGCCAACAGACAGCGAGCTCTGGAAACACCATATATTTT CASSQQTASSGNTIYF
TRBJ1-4 - - TRBV6-6 TGTGCCAGCAGCCTCCCGGGGGGGAGGAATGAAAAACTGTTTTTT CASSLPGGRNEKLFF
TRBJ2-1 - - TRBV12-2 TGTGCAAGTCGCGAGACCGGGACAGGGTACTACAATGAGCAGTTCTTC CASRETGTGYYNEQFF
TRBJ2-2 - - TRBV18 TGTGCCAGCTCACAACAGGTCCCGAACACCGGGGAGCTGTTTTTT CASSQQVPNTGELFF
TRBJ1-1 few TRBD1 TRBV5-4 TGTGCCAGCAGCTCACCTCAGGGGGGCACTGAAGCTTTCTTT CASSSPQGGTEAFF
TRBJ1-1 once - TRBV10-3 TGTGCCATCAGTGAGCGGGTCGTAAACACTGAAGCTTTCTTT CAISERVVNTEAFF
TRBJ2-7 few - TRBV15 TGTGCCACCAGCAGAGAACTACTCTCCTACGAGCAGTACTTC CATSRELLSYEQYF
TRBJ1-1 - TRBD1 TRBV3-1/TRBV3-2 TGTGCCAGCAGCCCGGGACAGGTGGTTCGTGACACTGAAGCTTTCTTT CASSPGQVVRDTEAFF
TRBJ2-3 once - TRBV24-1 TGTGCCACCAGTGATCGGGGTTTTAAAACAGATACGCAGTATTTT CATSDRGFKTDTQYF
TRBJ2-3 - TRBD2 TRBV2 TGTGCCAGCAGTGCGCTAGCGGGAGGCCGAGATACGCAGTATTTT CASSALAGGRDTQYF
TRBJ2-5 - TRBD1 TRBV4-3 TGCGCCAGCAGCCAAGGGGGGACAGGGGGCAGTGAGACCCAGTACTTC CASSQGGTGGSETQYF
TRBJ2-2 - - TRBV9 TGTGCCAGCGGAGAGGGGGTATCAAGCACCGGGGAGCTGTTTTTT CASGEGVSSTGELFF
TRBJ2-5 - - TRBV12-3/TRBV12-4 TGTGCCAGCAGTTCAGCCAAAGAGACCCAGTACTTC CASSSAKETQYF
TRBJ2-1 - TRBD2 TRBV3-1/TRBV3-2 TGTGCCAGCAGCCAAGAAATAGCGGGAGGGCCTTACAATGAGCAGTTCTTC CASSQEIAGGPYNEQFF
TRBJ2-2 - - TRBV7-8 TGTGCCAGCAGCTTAGCCGTGAACACCGGGGAGCTGTTTTTT CASSLAVNTGELFF
TRBJ1-4 many - TRBV29-1 TGCAGCGTTGAAGATCCAAGTAGTAGCGAAAAACTGTTTTTT CSVEDPSSSEKLFF
TRBJ1-2 - - TRBV24-1 TGTGCCACCAGTGACCGCGAGGGTGGGAACTATGGCTACACCTTC CATSDREGGNYGYTF
TRBJ2-3 - TRBD2 TRBV5-1 TGCGCCAGCAGCTTGTGGGGACTAGCGGGAGTACTGGGCACAGATACGCAGTATTTT CASSLWGLAGVLGTDTQYF
TRBJ2-2 few - TRBV6-2/TRBV6-3 TGTGCCAGCAGTTCCGCTGGGCTCGGGGAGCTGTTTTTT CASSSAGLGELFF
TRBJ2-1 few TRBD1 TRBV28 TGTGCCAGCATCTATGCCAGGGGGCGGTACAATGAGCAGTTCTTC CASIYARGRYNEQFF
TRBJ1-2 - - TRBV20-1 TGCAGTGCTAGTGCAGGGAGGAACCATGGCTACACCTTC CSASAGRNHGYTF
TRBJ2-7 once TRBD1 TRBV6-5 TGTGCCAGCAGGTCGAGGGGGCTCTCCTACGAGCAGTACTTC CASRSRGLSYEQYF
TRBJ2-2 - - TRBV6-2/TRBV6-3 TGTGCCAGCAGTTACGATCAGAGGAAAACCGGGGAGCTGTTTTTT CASSYDQRKTGELFF
TRBJ2-7 - TRBD1 TRBV5-8 TGTGCCAGCAGCTTTAGGGACAGGGGTGTATACGAGCAGTACTTC CASSFRDRGVYEQYF
TRBJ2-7 - - TRBV12-5 TGTGCTAGTGGTTTGGTACAGGACAACCCCTACGAGCAGTACTTC CASGLVQDNPYEQYF
TRBJ1-3 - - TRBV9 TGTGCCAGCAGCTCAGGGTCCTCTGGAAACACCATATATTTT CASSSGSSGNTIYF
TRBJ1-5 - - TRBV27 TGTGCCAGCAGTTTACCCCCGGGAGGGGCAAGGAATCAGCCCCAGCATTTT CASSLPPGGARNQPQHF
TRBJ2-5 - TRBD2 TRBV5-1 TGCGCCAGCAGCTTGGCCTCCGGGACTAGCGGGGGGGAGACCCAGTACTTC CASSLASGTSGGETQYF
TRBJ1-2 - TRBD1 TRBV7-8 TGTGCCAGCAGCTTAGGGACAGGGAGTCTTGGCTACACCTTC CASSLGTGSLGYTF
TRBJ2-1 - TRBD2 TRBV5-4 TGTGCCAGCAGCTCGCCGGCGGGAGGGTCCTACAATGAGCAGTTCTTC CASSSPAGGSYNEQFF
TRBJ2-7 few TRBD1 TRBV13 TGTGCCAGCAGCCAAACACAGGGGGCTTTCGAGCAGTACTTC CASSQTQGAFEQYF
TRBJ2-7 - TRBD1 TRBV28 TGTGCCAGCAGTCCCCGGACAGGGAAGGGCTACGAGCAGTACTTC CASSPRTGKGYEQYF
TRBJ2-7 once TRBD1 TRBV2 TGTGCCAGCAGTCCGACAGGGTACGAGCAGTACTTC CASSPTGYEQYF
TRBJ2-3 - TRBD2 TRBV10-3 TGTGCCATCAGTGAGTCAGTCCCTAGCGGTAGCACAGATACGCAGTATTTT CAISESVPSGSTDTQYF
TRBJ2-1 - TRBD1 TRBV10-3 TGTGCCATCAGTGAGTCGACAGGGGGCCGTAATGAGCAGTTCTTC CAISESTGGRNEQFF
TRBJ2-2 - TRBD2 TRBV2 TGTGCCAGCACCCCCCTCGGTACTAGCGGGGCCGGGGAGCTGTTTTTT CASTPLGTSGAGELFF
TRBJ2-7 once - TRBV4-3 TGCGCCAGCAGCCAAGATTTTGGAGGAGTTGCCTACGAGCAGTACTTC CASSQDFGGVAYEQYF
TRBJ1-2 - TRBD1 TRBV27 TGTGCCAGCAGCGGCGGACAGGGGGCGCATGCCTATGGCTACACCTTC CASSGGQGAHAYGYTF
TRBJ2-2 - - TRBV5-1 TGCGCCAGCAACCCTAGATTCTTGAACACCGGGGAGCTGTTTTTT CASNPRFLNTGELFF
TRBJ1-2 - TRBD1 TRBV6-5 TGTGCCAGCAGTTACTCCCCGACAGGGAACTATGGCTACACCTTC CASSYSPTGNYGYTF
TRBJ2-7 - TRBD1 TRBV2 TGTGCCAGCAGTGAACAGGGACAGGGGTCGGAAGAGCAGTACTTC CASSEQGQGSEEQYF
TRBJ1-4 - TRBD1 TRBV6-5 TGTGCCAGCAAAGGACAGGGTACCCCTAATGAAAAACTGTTTTTT CASKGQGTPNEKLFF
TRBJ2-7 - - TRBV7-2 TGTGCCAGCAGCCCGCGGGGCGGGGGCCGCTACGAGCAGTACTTC CASSPRGGGRYEQYF
TRBJ1-4 - - TRBV24-1 TGTGCCACTCAAATCTACGGGGGGTGGCTCGGAAAACTGTTTTTT CATQIYGGWLGKLFF
TRBJ1-2 - - TRBV3-1/TRBV3-2 TGTGCCAGCAGTCGGTCGGGGGACTATGGCTACACCTTC CASSRSGDYGYTF
TRBJ2-7 - TRBD2 TRBV9 TGTGCCAGCAGCGTAGGGTCGCAGCGGGGGGGGACCTACGAGCAGTACTTC CASSVGSQRGGTYEQYF
TRBJ2-1 - TRBD2 TRBV18 TGTGCCAGCTCACCATGGCGGGCTAGCGGGAGAGGCAATGAGCAGTTCTTC CASSPWRASGRGNEQFF
TRBJ2-7 - - TRBV6-2/TRBV6-3 TGTGCCACCATCCCGGGGTGGGGGCAGACCTCCTACGAGCAGTACTTC CATIPGWGQTSYEQYF
TRBJ2-7 once TRBD1 TRBV6-5 TGTGCCAGCAGGCCGGGACAGTCTGCTTGGGAGCAGTACTTC CASRPGQSAWEQYF
TRBJ2-7 few - TRBV18 TGTGCCAGCTCACCACCGGTCGCAGGGCTAGTGGGTGAGCAGTACTTC CASSPPVAGLVGEQYF
TRBJ1-1 - - TRBV10-3 TGTGCCATCAACGTACAGGGACCCGGCACTGAAGCTTTCTTT CAINVQGPGTEAFF